This entry lists 24 T cell receptor beta chains sequenced from one sample in a study of identical twins. MiXCR was run by TCRdb on the 5' RACE reads, yielding one entry per CDR3 protein. This sample has around 510,000 distinct CDR3 sequences, with 13% to 15% found just once. Another study also made use of these data, one on yellow fever vaccine responses in identical twins.

Sequencing was done on a sample of CD4+ T cells sorted from blood. These receptors originate from a woman aged 18-35 years in good health.

This clonotype was observed a handful of times. The V gene is TRBV5-6, the J gene TRBJ2-3; 7 bases match TRBD1. This CDR3 spans 20 amino acids. Per germline, CDR1 SGHDT and CDR2 YYEEEE. With 0 bases clipped from V and 2 bases from J, the junction kept 18 bases outside the gene matches. The CDR3 coding sequence is TGTGCCAGCAGCTTGGGACTGAATAAGGGGGCGGGTGAGTTCACAGATACGCAGTATTTT. This sequence encodes CASSLGLNKGAGEFTDTQYF.

This clonotype was found many times. The genes are TRBV12-3 or TRBV12-4 and TRBJ2-3; no firm D call. Trimming took 7 bases from V and 5 from J, leaving 13 bases between them. The CDR3 is 13 amino acids. CDR3 region: CASTEDTRDTQYF. CDR3 bases: TGTGCCAGCACCGAAGACACCCGAGATACGCAGTATTTT.

This chain connects TRBV28 to TRBJ2-3; D is unresolved. Germline CDR1 is MDHEN and CDR2 is SYDVKM. There are 13 residues in the CDR3. V was trimmed by 7 bases and J by 4 bases, leaving 12 bases between them. CDR3 loop: CASIQSGADTQYF. In nucleotides, the CDR3 is TGTGCCAGCATTCAATCAGGAGCAGATACGCAGTATTTT.

The rearrangement links TRBV28 to TRBJ2-3, with 7 bases matching TRBD2. J lost 4 bases, V lost 4 bases, and 8 bases had no gene match. The CDR3 sequence is 15 residues long. The germline V gene has CDR1 MDHEN and CDR2 SYDVKM. CDR3 residues: CASSYSRGRADTQYF. DNA for the CDR3: TGTGCCAGCAGTTATTCCCGGGGGAGGGCAGATACGCAGTATTTT.

In its sample, this clonotype was seen a few times. This rearrangement joins TRBV20-1 to TRBJ1-1; D is uncertain. The germline CDR1 and CDR2 sequences are DFQATT and SNEGSKA (reference sequence). V dropped 0 bases and J dropped 6 bases, with 11 bases sitting between them. The CDR3 extends over 13 amino acids. The CDR3 bases are TGCAGTGCTAGAGAGCCCTCGGTTGCTGAAGCTTTCTTT. Translation: CSAREPSVAEAFF.

The chain combines TRBV3-1 with TRBJ2-7; TRBD1 matches at 8 bases. From germline, CDR1 is LGHDT and CDR2 YNNKEL (reference sequence). V dropped 8 bases and J dropped 1; count of bases not matched to a gene: 19. The CDR3 sequence is 18 residues long. CDR3 in amino acids: CASCSRTGMVGRSYEQYF. DNA for the CDR3: TGTGCCAGCTGTTCCCGGACAGGGATGGTTGGTAGGTCCTACGAGCAGTACTTC.

The V call is TRBV6-1, the J call TRBJ1-2; D unclear. V was clipped by 6 bases and J by 2 bases, with 16 bases between them. Germline assignment: CDR1 MNHNS and CDR2 SASEGT. CDR3 length: 15 amino acids. The CDR3 sequence: CASSPTPGHNYGYTF. CDR3 in DNA: TGTGCCAGCAGCCCCACCCCCGGCCACAACTATGGCTACACCTTC.

The rearrangement joins TRBV7-9 to TRBJ2-6; D gene uncertain. This CDR3 contains 15 residues. CDR1 is SEHNR, CDR2 FQNEAQ, per germline (reference sequence). V lost 1 base and J 2 bases, leaving 6 bases between the germline ends. The DNA of the CDR3 is TGTGCCAGCAGCTTAGTAGGGCCTGGGGCCAACGTCCTGACTTTC. Protein sequence: CASSLVGPGANVLTF.

The rearrangement uses TRBV20-1 and TRBJ2-7, with TRBD1 matching over 8 bases. The V and J ends lost 4 bases and 4 bases, in that order; junction bases with no gene match: 12. Looked up from germline, CDR1 is DFQATT and CDR2 is SNEGSKA (reference sequence). This CDR3 region has 15 residues. The CDR3 protein is CSANHWDRKPYEQYF. The CDR3 DNA reads TGCAGTGCTAATCATTGGGACAGGAAACCTTACGAGCAGTACTTC.

This clonotype came up a few times. The rearrangement links TRBV6-5 to TRBJ2-3, with TRBD2 matching over 8 bases. Per germline, CDR1 MNHEY and CDR2 SVGAGI. This CDR3 is built from 17 residues. V dropped 0 bases and J dropped 9; count of bases not matched to a gene: 14. This CDR3 reads CASSYSKTSAYSRTQYF. The DNA for the CDR3 is TGTGCCAGCAGTTACTCGAAGACTAGCGCTTACTCACGAACGCAGTATTTT.

This clonotype was picked up a small number of times. The CDR3: CASSEAGRNNSPLHF. The CDR3 nucleotides read TGTGCCAGCAGTGAAGCAGGGCGAAATAATTCACCCCTCCACTTT. The chain carries TRBV25-1 and TRBJ1-6; D might be TRBD1 (5 bases). The CDR3 runs to 15 residues. With 2 bases removed from V and 5 bases from J, the gap between germline ends came to 10 bases. Per germline, CDR1 MGHDK and CDR2 SYGVNS.

This clonotype showed up many times. The rearrangement links TRBV2 to TRBJ2-3; D is possibly TRBD2 (6 bases). Trimming took off 3 bases at V and 4 bases at J, with 14 bases between the two ends. Germline V lookup: CDR1 SNHLY, CDR2 FYNNEI. The CDR3 extends over 15 amino acids. DNA for the CDR3: TGTGCCAGCAGTGAGAAGGACGGGAGTTCAGATACGCAGTATTTT. Its translation is CASSEKDGSSDTQYF.

This clonotype was observed a handful of times. This chain connects TRBV21-1 to TRBJ2-4; the table calls TRBD1, which could not be checked here. TRBV21-1 is noted as a pseudogene. The CDR3 is 18 residues long. CDR3 in amino acids: CASSKVRVGRLAKNIQYF. The DNA of the CDR3 is TGTGCCAGCAGCAAAGTCAGGGTAGGAAGACTAGCCAAAAACATTCAGTACTTC.

The chain recombines TRBV9 with TRBJ2-5; either TRBD1 or TRBD2 may supply D (6 bases each). In germline, CDR1 is SGDLS, CDR2 YYNGEE. Deletions cut 0 bases from V and 9 bases from J, with 18 bases between. The CDR3 sequence is 15 residues long. The CDR3 here is CASSVDLLGGGSQYF. CDR3 nucleotide sequence: TGTGCCAGCAGCGTAGATCTCCTCGGAGGGGGTTCCCAGTACTTC.

This clonotype showed up just a few times. V usage is TRBV6-2 or TRBV6-3 and J usage is TRBJ2-3; possible D gene TRBD2, 6 bases. The CDR3 has 16 residues. V was trimmed by 10 bases and J by 2 bases, leaving 22 bases between them. The germline V gene encodes CDR1 MNHEY and CDR2 SVGEGT. The CDR3 sequence is CATHSAGTLITDTQYF. The CDR3 DNA is TGTGCCACCCATTCCGCCGGGACTCTCATCACAGATACGCAGTATTTT.

This clonotype was picked up many times. The J gene is TRBJ2-5, the V gene TRBV2; TRBD2 matches at 8 bases. V lost 7 bases to trimming and J lost 2 bases; unmatched junction nucleotides: 3. CDR1 and CDR2 from the germline V gene are SNHLY and FYNNEI. The CDR3 runs 13 residues. This CDR3 reads CASNERGQETQYF. The CDR3 DNA is TGTGCCAGCAACGAGCGGGGGCAAGAGACCCAGTACTTC.

The chain has TRBV15 and TRBJ2-7, with D perhaps TRBD1 (5 bases). This CDR3 has 14 residues. Trimming pared 2 bases from V and 3 bases from J, leaving 11 bases between. Germline-derived CDR1 and CDR2 are LNHNV and YYDKDF (reference sequence). CDR3 amino acids: CATSRTMTVYEQYF. CDR3 DNA: TGTGCCACCAGCAGAACCATGACAGTCTACGAGCAGTACTTC.

This clonotype occurred a few times. The J gene is TRBJ2-5, the V gene TRBV28; 7 bases agree with TRBD1. With 6 bases clipped from V and 4 bases from J, the junction kept 8 bases outside the gene matches. The CDR3 contains 14 residues. CDR1 is MDHEN and CDR2 is SYDVKM in the germline V gene. The CDR3 sequence is CASRPRDSRETQYF. The CDR3 bases are TGTGCCAGCAGGCCCCGGGACAGCCGAGAGACCCAGTACTTC.

Many counts were recorded for this clonotype. The rearrangement joins TRBV6-2 or TRBV6-3 to TRBJ2-1; the D gene is possibly TRBD2 (5 bases). The CDR3 sequence is 14 residues long. V was shortened by 10 bases and J by 4 bases, with 17 bases between the two germline ends. Germline CDR1 and CDR2: MNHEY and SVGEGT. CDR3 loop: CATDSAGVYNEQFF. The CDR3 region has the DNA TGTGCCACAGACTCCGCCGGGGTTTACAATGAGCAGTTCTTC.

The table lists this clonotype with many counts. The chain combines TRBV5-1 with TRBJ1-5, with D maybe TRBD1 (5 bases). Trimming removed 0 bases at V and 0 bases at J, with 7 bases between. The CDR3 is 15 amino acids. From germline, CDR1 is SGHRS and CDR2 YFSETQ. The CDR3 region has the DNA TGCGCCAGCAGCTTGGAAGGGGTTAGCAATCAGCCCCAGCATTTT. It encodes CASSLEGVSNQPQHF.

This clonotype came up a few times. Because the CDR3 is missing its conserved closing phenylalanine or tryptophan, this is likely a read error. V and J are TRBV10-1 and TRBJ2-4; D may correspond to TRBD1 or TRBD2 (5 bases each). The germline gives CDR1 WNHNN, CDR2 SYGVQD (reference sequence). V was cut by 7 bases and J by 5 bases, with 18 bases left in between. The CDR3 is 15 residues long. The CDR3 DNA reads TGCGCCAGCACTCCCACTAGGGGACGAGAAAACATTCAGTACTCC. This sequence encodes CASTPTRGRENIQYS.

The sample holds a few counts of this clonotype. This chain connects TRBV28 to TRBJ2-3, with D unclear. The germline CDR1 and CDR2 sequences are MDHEN and SYDVKM. Trimming stripped 8 bases from V and 1 base from J, with 10 bases between. CDR3 length equals 13 residues. In nucleotides, the CDR3 is TGTGCCAGCGCAACCGGAGGCACAGATACGCAGTATTTT. Its translation is CASATGGTDTQYF.

The chain carries TRBV11-1 and TRBJ2-6, with 10 bases aligning to TRBD1. This CDR3 is built from 18 residues. V shed 5 bases and J 0 bases; nucleotides not matched to a gene: 7. Germline values: CDR1 SGHAT, CDR2 FQDESV (reference sequence). The CDR3 sequence: CASSHGTGVVSGANVLTF. The CDR3 DNA sequence: TGTGCCAGCAGCCACGGGACAGGGGTTGTCTCTGGGGCCAACGTCCTGACTTTC.

The rearrangement joins TRBV6-2 or TRBV6-3 to TRBJ2-7, with 8 bases aligning to TRBD1. CDR3 length: 14 amino acids. V was clipped by 6 bases and J by 1 base; unmatched bases: 5. Germline V gene data show CDR1 as MNHEY and CDR2 as SVGEGT. CDR3 nucleotides: TGTGCCAGCAGGTCTTGGACAGGGTCCTACGAGCAGTACTTC. This encodes CASRSWTGSYEQYF.